The 6 T cell receptor beta chains below come from one sample, sequenced in a study of shared T cell receptors in the human thymus. Method: immunoSEQ multiplex PCR; TCRdb's copy keeps in-frame clones and lacks some. The sample has approximately 730,000 clones; 80% to 90% are singletons. The same sample was also used in a study of human thymus T cells.

Sequencing was performed on thymocytes. These TCRs come from a girl in the first two years of life with a congenital heart defect.

This rearrangement joins TRBV5-6 to TRBJ1-3; D might be TRBD1 (5 bases). The V end lost 1 base, the J end lost 3 bases, and 14 bases lay between the germline ends. Germline CDR1 and CDR2: SGHDT and YYEEEE. CDR3 length equals 16 residues. The DNA for the CDR3 is TGTGCCAGCAGCTTGTTCCCCCAGGGAGGTGGAAACACCATATATTTT. It translates to CASSLFPQGGGNTIYF.

This clone was counted a few times. The J gene is TRBJ2-7, the V gene TRBV6-1; TRBD1 agrees at 8 bases. The CDR3 totals 13 residues. Per germline, CDR1 MNHNS and CDR2 SASEGT. The junction had 5 bases not matched to a gene; V was cut back by 4 bases and J by 6 bases. The CDR3 bases are TGTGCCAGCAGTGTGCGGACAGGGAGCGAGCAGTACTTC. Translating gives CASSVRTGSEQYF.

The chain has TRBV28 and TRBJ1-1; unclear D gene. CDR3 length: 19 residues. V was cut by 4 bases and J by 1 base, with 25 bases left in between. Per germline, CDR1 MDHEN and CDR2 SYDVKM. CDR3 coding DNA: TGTGCCAGCAGTTCGGGTACCGCCGTGCCGGGTGGGAGGAACACTGAAGCTTTCTTT. It encodes CASSSGTAVPGGRNTEAFF.

The chain is built from TRBV18 and TRBJ1-5, with D hard to call. CDR1 is KGHSH and CDR2 is LQKENI in the germline V gene. Trimming left V 2 bases short and J 2 bases short, with 10 bases between. This CDR3 has 15 amino acids. CDR3 DNA: TGTGCCAGCTCACCAAGAGGCGGGGGCAATCAGCCCCAGCATTTT. This encodes CASSPRGGGNQPQHF. The full variable domain, its missing parts supplied by reference TRBV18 and TRBJ1-5, is NAGVMQNPRHLVRRRGQEARLRCSPMKGHSHVYWYRQLPEEGLKFMVYLQKENIIDESGMPKERFSAEFPKEGPSILRIQQVVRGDSAAYFCASSPRGGGNQPQHFGDGTRLSIL.

V and J are TRBV10-3 and TRBJ1-1, with TRBD1 as a possible D gene (5 bases). Per the germline V gene, CDR1 is ENHRY and CDR2 is SYGVKD. The CDR3 runs to 15 residues. The V gene lost 2 bases and the J gene lost 5 bases, with 15 bases spanning the gap. CDR3 loop: CAISEKSREQTEAFF. The CDR3 DNA sequence: TGTGCCATCAGTGAGAAGTCCAGGGAACAGACTGAAGCTTTCTTT.

V gene TRBV7-2 combines with J gene TRBJ2-5; the D is unclear. Germline CDR1 is SGHTA and CDR2 is FQGNSA. The CDR3 is made up of 14 amino acids. V gave up 3 bases and J gave up 2 bases, with 10 bases separating them. The CDR3 region has the DNA TGTGCCAGCAGCTTCCTGGGCACGCAAGAGACCCAGTACTTC. It specifies CASSFLGTQETQYF. Full variable domain (rest looked up from reference TRBV7-2 and TRBJ2-5): GAGVSQSPSNKVTEKGKDVELRCDPISGHTALYWYRQSLGQGLEFLIYFQGNSAPDKSGLPSDRFSAERTGGSVSTLTIQRTQQEDSAVYLCASSFLGTQETQYFGPGTRLLVL.